One sample yielded the 32 T cell receptor beta chains listed below, sequenced in a study of Ad26.COV2.S vaccination and SARS-CoV-2 variants. Profiling relied on immunoSEQ multiplex PCR, and the TCRdb table lists in-frame clones only, not all of them. The data hold 300,000 to 400,000 clones, with just over 90% observed a single time. The sample consisted of peripheral blood, taken after recovery from COVID-19. The receptor source for this set is a human donor who had recovered from COVID-19.

The genes are TRBV5-1 and TRBJ1-1; D ambiguous. Trimming cost V 0 bases and J 4 bases, with 7 bases left between them. The CDR3 consists of 13 residues. Germline values: CDR1 SGHRS, CDR2 YFSETQ. In DNA, the CDR3 is TGCGCCAGCAGCTTGGAACCCAGCACTGAAGCTTTCTTT. Encoded protein: CASSLEPSTEAFF.

This chain links TRBV5-6 with TRBJ1-1; TRBD1 might be the D (5 bases). V shed 4 bases and J shed 5 bases, with 15 bases lying between them. Germline assignment: CDR1 SGHDT and CDR2 YYEEEE. This CDR3 is built from 14 residues. DNA for the CDR3: TGTGCCAGCAGCCTAGATGTGGGGGATACTGAAGCTTTCTTT. Translation gives CASSLDVGDTEAFF.

The V gene is TRBV6-5, the J gene TRBJ2-5; D might be TRBD2 (7 bases). There are 14 residues in the CDR3. V lost 8 bases to trimming and J lost 2 bases, with 15 bases between them. Looked up from germline, CDR1 is MNHEY and CDR2 is SVGAGI. The CDR3 region is CASYRGGGQETQYF. In DNA form, the CDR3 reads TGTGCCAGCTATAGGGGGGGTGGGCAAGAGACCCAGTACTTC.

The chain has TRBV9 and TRBJ2-7, with TRBD2 identical over 8 bases. The V segment lost 0 bases and the J segment 3 bases; nucleotides outside the gene matches: 2. The CDR3 totals 14 residues. CDR1 and CDR2 from the germline V gene are SGDLS and YYNGEE. The CDR3 DNA sequence: TGTGCCAGCAGCGTAGCGGGGGGGTTCTACGAGCAGTACTTC. This encodes CASSVAGGFYEQYF.

The gene calls are TRBV6-2 or TRBV6-3 and TRBJ1-1, with D possibly being TRBD1 (5 bases). The germline V and J ends were trimmed by 2 bases and 7 bases, with 11 bases remaining between them. This CDR3 has 13 residues. Germline V gives CDR1 MNHEY, CDR2 SVGEGT. The CDR3: CASSYDSPYEAFF. CDR3 DNA: TGTGCCAGCAGTTACGACAGCCCCTATGAAGCTTTCTTT.

The CDR3 DNA is TGCGCCAGCAGCCCACTTGCCGGGCCGGGGGATGAGCAGTTCTTC. It yields the protein CASSPLAGPGDEQFF. The V gene is TRBV5-1, the J gene TRBJ2-1; D might be TRBD2 (6 bases). The germline V and J ends were trimmed by 4 bases and 8 bases, with 19 bases remaining between them. This CDR3 is 15 amino acids long. CDR1 and CDR2 from the germline V gene are SGHRS and YFSETQ.

This clone was counted a single time. This chain uses TRBV19 with TRBJ2-2; no clear D. CDR3 length: 15 amino acids. Per germline, CDR1 LNHDA and CDR2 SQIVND (reference sequence). Trimming shortened V by 5 bases and J by 4 bases, and 14 bases separated the two germline ends. The CDR3 here is CASSRVLLFTGELFF. CDR3 DNA: TGTGCCAGTAGTCGGGTCCTTTTGTTCACCGGGGAGCTGTTTTTT.

The V and J genes are TRBV5-1 and TRBJ2-1; D is ambiguous. Trimming shortened V by 5 bases and J by 6 bases, and 9 bases separated the two germline ends. This CDR3 spans 12 amino acids. Germline lookup yields CDR1 SGHRS and CDR2 YFSETQ. CDR3 bases: TGCGCCAGCAGTTGGTCTCTCAATGAGCAGTTCTTC. Amino acids: CASSWSLNEQFF.

The chain carries TRBV9 and TRBJ1-1; 7 positions match TRBD1. V trimming: 0 bases; J trimming: 8 bases; junction bases outside the gene matches: 10. The CDR3 extends over 15 amino acids. Germline V gene data show CDR1 as SGDLS and CDR2 as YYNGEE. The CDR3 nucleotides are TGTGCCAGCAGCGTAGGGAACAGGGGAAACCGAGAAGCTTTCTTT. It codes for CASSVGNRGNREAFF. Drawing the rest from reference TRBV9 and TRBJ1-1, the complete variable domain is DSGVTQTPKHLITATGQRVTLRCSPRSGDLSVYWYQQSLDQGLQFLIQYYNGEERAKGNILERFSAQQFPDLHSELNLSSLELGDSALYFCASSVGNRGNREAFFGQGTRLTVV.

CDR3 region: CASGSIGQGYGYTF. In DNA form, the CDR3 reads TGTGCCAGCGGCTCGATAGGACAGGGGTATGGCTACACCTTC. The chain couples TRBV3-1 (or the pseudogene TRBV3-2) to TRBJ1-2; the match to TRBD1 covers 9 bases. The CDR3 extends over 14 amino acids. The trim removed 8 bases at V and 5 bases at J, leaving 9 bases unmatched. Germline V CDR1 and CDR2: LGHDT, YNNKEL (reference sequence).

This clone has more than one count but fewer than ten. At the DNA level, this CDR3 is encoded by other sequences in the same sample as well. This chain uses TRBV5-4 with TRBJ1-2; D is ambiguous. Germline V gene sequence: CDR1 SGHNT, CDR2 YYREEE (reference sequence). This CDR3 has 12 residues. V was cut by 0 bases and J by 5 bases, with 5 bases left in between. The CDR3 loop reads CASSLDGYGYTF. The CDR3, as DNA: TGTGCCAGCAGCTTGGATGGATATGGCTACACCTTC. The variable domain in full, with the rest retrieved from reference TRBV5-4 and TRBJ1-2, is ETGVTQSPTHLIKTRGQQVTLRCSSQSGHNTVSWYQQALGQGPQFIFQYYREEENGRGNFPPRFSGLQFPNYSSELNVNALELDDSALYLCASSLDGYGYTFGSGTRLTVV.

V usage is TRBV24-1 and J usage is TRBJ2-1; D perhaps matches TRBD1 (5 bases). Trimming cost V 5 bases and J 0 bases, with 16 bases left between them. CDR3 length: 17 amino acids. Germline CDR1 KGHDR, CDR2 SFDVKD. CDR3: CATSGPPSGNSYNEQFF. CDR3 DNA sequence: TGTGCCACCAGTGGACCGCCGTCAGGGAACTCCTACAATGAGCAGTTCTTC.

The rearrangement links TRBV2 to TRBJ1-1, with D unresolved. Germline lookup yields CDR1 SNHLY and CDR2 FYNNEI. The CDR3 sequence is 13 residues long. V was cut by 6 bases and J by 0 bases, with 8 bases left in between. The CDR3 here is CASRSSVNTEAFF. The CDR3 DNA sequence: TGTGCCAGCAGGAGTTCAGTGAACACTGAAGCTTTCTTT. The full variable domain, in which reference TRBV2 and TRBJ1-1 provide the parts outside the CDR3, is EPEVTQTPSHQVTQMGQEVILRCVPISNHLYFYWYRQILGQKVEFLVSFYNNEISEKSEIFDDQFSVERPDGSNFTLKIRSTKLEDSAMYFCASRSSVNTEAFFGQGTRLTVV.

The rearrangement links TRBV9 to TRBJ1-3; D gene ambiguous. CDR3 length equals 16 residues. The ends were cut back, 2 bases at V and 2 bases at J, with 14 bases in the middle. CDR1 and CDR2 from the germline V gene are SGDLS and YYNGEE. The CDR3 loop is CASSVLRNPTGNTIYF. The CDR3 DNA is TGTGCCAGCAGCGTTTTACGGAATCCCACTGGAAACACCATATATTTT.

This clone was detected once. The chain recombines TRBV10-3 with TRBJ2-7; 9 nucleotides agree with TRBD1. Looked up from germline, CDR1 is ENHRY and CDR2 is SYGVKD. This CDR3 spans 13 amino acids. The V gene end was trimmed by 6 bases and the J gene end by 3 bases; junction bases not matched to a gene: 3. The CDR3 DNA reads TGTGCCATCAGAGAGACAGGGGGCTACGAGCAGTACTTC. It codes for CAIRETGGYEQYF.

The genes are TRBV4-3 and TRBJ1-5; 7 bases are shared with TRBD1. In germline, CDR1 is LGHNA, CDR2 YSLEER. The V segment lost 3 bases and the J segment 7 bases; nucleotides outside the gene matches: 9. This CDR3 spans 15 amino acids. The CDR3 bases are TGCGCCAGCAGCCATACCAGGGGGGCAGGACAGCCCCAGCATTTT. It translates to CASSHTRGAGQPQHF.

The sample holds a few counts of this clone. V gene TRBV18 combines with J gene TRBJ2-3, with D perhaps TRBD1 (6 bases). This CDR3 has 19 residues. From germline, CDR1 is KGHSH and CDR2 LQKENI. The V gene lost 8 bases and the J gene lost 1 base, with 28 bases spanning the gap. The CDR3 nucleotides read TGTGCCAGCCCCCCCAATCGGGGCAGGGGCCCTGAACGCACAGATACGCAGTATTTT. This codes for CASPPNRGRGPERTDTQYF.

The genes are TRBV7-8 and TRBJ1-1, with D unclear. V lost 1 base and J 4 bases, leaving 10 bases between the germline ends. CDR1 and CDR2 from the germline V gene are SGHVS and FQNEAQ. This CDR3 has 14 residues. Written as DNA, the CDR3 is TGTGCCAGCAGCTTAGAAGGGTCTGGCACTGAAGCTTTCTTT. It encodes CASSLEGSGTEAFF.

J is TRBJ2-1 and V is TRBV6-5; tentative D call: TRBD1 (6 bases). This CDR3 has 15 amino acids. Germline V gives CDR1 MNHEY, CDR2 SVGAGI. V dropped 6 bases and J dropped 6 bases, with 18 bases sitting between them. In DNA, the CDR3 is TGTGCCAGCAGAAGGGGGAGCCACGGCATCAATGAGCAGTTCTTC. Residues: CASRRGSHGINEQFF.

This chain connects TRBV19 to TRBJ2-3; 9 bases match TRBD2. The CDR3 runs to 20 residues. CDR1 is LNHDA, CDR2 SQIVND, per germline (reference sequence). The V segment lost 4 bases and the J segment 0 bases; nucleotides outside the gene matches: 17. Written as DNA, the CDR3 is TGTGCCAGTAGTACCCTCGGTGGGCTAGCGGGGAGATCTAGCACAGATACGCAGTATTTT. Translated: CASSTLGGLAGRSSTDTQYF.

V usage is TRBV9 and J usage is TRBJ2-1; 7 nucleotides match TRBD1. Germline values: CDR1 SGDLS, CDR2 YYNGEE. The CDR3 totals 14 residues. V trimming: 3 bases; J trimming: 8 bases; junction bases outside the gene matches: 8. The CDR3, as DNA: TGTGCCAGCAGCGGAGAATTAGGGGGCGATGAGCAGTTCTTC. Amino acids: CASSGELGGDEQFF.

This chain links TRBV12-5 with TRBJ2-3; 10 bases fit TRBD2. Germline values: CDR1 LGHNT, CDR2 FRNRAP. The CDR3 sequence is 16 residues long. The J segment lost 6 bases and the V segment lost 0 bases, leaving 6 bases of the junction unmatched. CDR3 sequence reads: CASGLVRSGGADTQYF. The CDR3 DNA follows: TGTGCTAGTGGTTTGGTACGAAGCGGGGGGGCTGATACGCAGTATTTT.

This chain links TRBV4-1 with TRBJ1-4; 9 positions agree with TRBD1. This CDR3 is built from 15 residues. CDR1 and CDR2 from the germline V gene are MGHRA and YSYEKL. The trim removed 5 bases at V and 5 bases at J, leaving 6 bases unmatched. The CDR3 DNA reads TGCGCCAGCAGCGGAGCGGGACAGGGAAATGAAAAACTGTTTTTT. This encodes CASSGAGQGNEKLFF.

V usage is TRBV10-3 and J usage is TRBJ1-2, with D unclear. The CDR3 extends over 13 amino acids. Germline lookup yields CDR1 ENHRY and CDR2 SYGVKD. V lost 1 base and J lost 2, with 5 bases in between. This CDR3 is CAISELANYGYTF. The CDR3 DNA follows: TGTGCCATCAGTGAGTTGGCAAACTATGGCTACACCTTC.

The chain combines TRBV15 with TRBJ2-7; D is possibly TRBD1 or TRBD2 (5 bases each). This CDR3 region has 14 residues. V dropped 5 bases and J dropped 0 bases, with 11 bases sitting between them. Germline lookup yields CDR1 LNHNV and CDR2 YYDKDF (reference sequence). CDR3 residues: CATSDRDDSYEQYF. The CDR3 bases are TGTGCCACCAGCGACCGGGACGACTCCTACGAGCAGTACTTC.

The genes are TRBV18 and TRBJ1-4; 7 nucleotides match TRBD1. CDR1 is KGHSH, CDR2 LQKENI, per germline. The CDR3 runs to 13 residues. J was trimmed by 8 bases and V by 4 bases; bases with no gene match: 4. The CDR3 sequence is CASSQGAGEKLFF. DNA for the CDR3: TGTGCCAGCTCACAGGGGGCGGGAGAAAAACTGTTTTTT.

The chain employs TRBV27 and TRBJ1-2, with TRBD1 identical over 9 bases. From germline, CDR1 is MNHEY and CDR2 SMNVEV (reference sequence). The CDR3 runs 18 residues. V trimming: 0 bases; J trimming: 1 base; junction bases outside the gene matches: 9. CDR3 sequence: CASSLSGDRAGGNYGYTF. The CDR3 region has the DNA TGTGCCAGCAGTTTATCCGGGGACAGGGCTGGAGGTAACTATGGCTACACCTTC.

CDR3 protein: CASRTLGGIRTGELFF. The CDR3 DNA reads as TGTGCCAGTAGAACCCTCGGGGGGATTCGCACCGGGGAGCTGTTTTTT. The chain employs TRBV19 and TRBJ2-2; TRBD2 matches 7 bases. CDR3 size: 16 residues. The V gene end was trimmed by 6 bases and the J gene end by 4 bases; junction bases not matched to a gene: 11. CDR1 is LNHDA, CDR2 SQIVND, per germline (reference sequence).

The chain carries TRBV3-1 (or the pseudogene TRBV3-2) and TRBJ2-1; 12 nucleotides match TRBD2. V was clipped by 6 bases and J by 8 bases; unmatched bases: 8. The CDR3 sequence is 15 residues long. In germline, CDR1 is LGHDT, CDR2 YNNKEL (reference sequence). CDR3 sequence reads: CASSRLAGGGDEQFF. The CDR3 bases are TGTGCCAGCAGTCGTCTAGCGGGGGGGGGAGATGAGCAGTTCTTC.

The gene calls are TRBV12-3 or TRBV12-4 and TRBJ2-7; D is perhaps TRBD1 (5 bases). Trimming left V 3 bases short and J 4 bases short, with 7 bases between. This CDR3 is built from 12 residues. Here the CDR3 DNA reads TGTGCCAGCAGTTTGGACACGTACGAGCAGTACTTC. It is translated as CASSLDTYEQYF.

This rearrangement joins TRBV6-6 to TRBJ1-6; D is possibly TRBD1 (5 bases). The germline V and J ends were trimmed by 5 bases and 7 bases, with 15 bases remaining between them. Germline assignment: CDR1 MNHNY and CDR2 SVGAGI (reference sequence). This CDR3 contains 15 residues. The DNA for the CDR3 is TGTGCCAGCAGTGGACCGGGCGGACAAAATTCACCCCTCCACTTT. Its protein is CASSGPGGQNSPLHF.

V usage is TRBV7-9 and J usage is TRBJ2-3; 8 bases map to TRBD2. J gave up 2 bases and V 11 bases, and 6 bases lay outside the gene matches. In germline, CDR1 is SEHNR, CDR2 FQNEAQ (reference sequence). The CDR3 contains 13 residues. The CDR3 sequence is CAGGGSSTDTQYF. CDR3 in DNA: TGTGCCGGCGGGGGGAGTTCCACAGATACGCAGTATTTT. Full variable domain (remainder filled in from reference TRBV7-9 and TRBJ2-3): DTGVSQNPRHKITKRGQNVTFRCDPISEHNRLYWYRQTLGQGPEFLTYFQNEAQLEKSRLLSDRFSAERPKGSFSTLEIQRTEQGDSAMYLCAGGGSSTDTQYFGPGTRLTVL.